This T cell receptor beta chain is drawn from a study of T cell changes during pregnancy in multiple sclerosis. The CDR3 has 15 amino acids. Per the germline V gene, CDR1 is SGHRS and CDR2 is YFSETQ. V shed 2 bases and J shed 1 base, with 10 bases lying between them. Method: immunoSEQ multiplex PCR; TCRdb's copy keeps in-frame clones and lacks some. The table has about 97,000 clones, approximately 90% seen once; the top ten hold 0.7% to 0.9%. This chain links TRBV5-1 with TRBJ1-3; D is unclear. The source was peripheral blood, collected in the second trimester of pregnancy. The TCR originated in a female donor in good health, enrolled as a control in a pregnancy study. CDR3 loop: CASSFAGESGNTIYF. CDR3 in DNA: TGCGCCAGCAGCTTCGCCGGGGAGTCTGGAAACACCATATATTTT.